The 31 T cell receptor beta chains below come from one sample, sequenced in a study of blood T cell repertoires in COVID-19. TCRdb's table, derived via immunoSEQ multiplex PCR, lists solely in-frame clones and lacks some. The profile shows over 400,000 clones, roughly nine tenths of them singletons. The sequenced material came from peripheral blood. These receptors all stem from a woman aged 50 to 65 with COVID-19, enrolled during active disease.

This chain connects TRBV2 to TRBJ1-4; tentative D call: TRBD1 (6 bases). CDR1 is SNHLY, CDR2 FYNNEI, per germline. The CDR3 has 13 amino acids. Trimming pared 7 bases from V and 7 bases from J, leaving 13 bases between. The CDR3 nucleotides read TGTGCCAGCAAAGACAGGCAAATTGAAAAACTGTTTTTT. Translation: CASKDRQIEKLFF. The entire variable domain, with the rest obtained from reference TRBV2 and TRBJ1-4, is as follows: EPEVTQTPSHQVTQMGQEVILRCVPISNHLYFYWYRQILGQKVEFLVSFYNNEISEKSEIFDDQFSVERPDGSNFTLKIRSTKLEDSAMYFCASKDRQIEKLFFGSGTQLSVL.

The chain recombines TRBV12-3 or TRBV12-4 with TRBJ2-5; 8 bases line up with TRBD1. CDR3 size: 12 residues. V trimming: 6 bases; J trimming: 9 bases; junction bases outside the gene matches: 6. This chain's CDR3 is CASSRDRTAQYF. DNA for the CDR3: TGTGCCAGCAGCAGGGACAGGACGGCCCAGTACTTC.

The gene calls are TRBV5-3 and TRBJ1-1, with 7 positions matching TRBD1. TRBV5-3 carries the ORF label, with uncertain function. J was trimmed by 3 bases and V by 2 bases; bases with no gene match: 13. The CDR3 runs 17 residues. CDR3 coding DNA: TGTGCCAGAAGCTTCCCGGGCAGGGGGACCTCGGACACTGAAGCTTTCTTT. Translating it yields CARSFPGRGTSDTEAFF.

The rearrangement links TRBV14 to TRBJ1-2; D gene ambiguous. The CDR3 is 14 amino acids. Germline V gene sequence: CDR1 SGHDN, CDR2 FVKESK. V lost 0 bases and J 9 bases, leaving 14 bases between the germline ends. The CDR3 nucleotides read TGTGCCAGCAGCCAAGAAATCGACGGAGTGAGCTACACCTTC. Its protein is CASSQEIDGVSYTF.

This chain connects TRBV9 to TRBJ2-2; D is unclear. This CDR3 contains 14 residues. V was cut by 0 bases and J by 6 bases, with 9 bases left in between. Germline V CDR1 and CDR2: SGDLS, YYNGEE. The CDR3 protein is CASSVVSQAGELFF. The DNA of the CDR3 is TGTGCCAGCAGCGTAGTCTCCCAGGCCGGGGAGCTGTTTTTT.

In the case of this clone: Other DNA sequences in the same sample also yield this CDR3. V is TRBV5-1 and J is TRBJ2-3, with 12 positions matching TRBD2. CDR1 and CDR2 from the germline V gene are SGHRS and YFSETQ. J lost 4 bases, V lost 2 bases, and 5 bases had no gene match. The CDR3 length is 16 residues. CDR3: CASSFASGGAADTQYF. CDR3 sequence (DNA): TGCGCCAGCAGCTTCGCTAGCGGGGGGGCCGCAGATACGCAGTATTTT.

The chain employs TRBV9 and TRBJ1-4; D remains ambiguous. V lost 3 bases to trimming and J lost 1 base, with 10 bases between them. The CDR3 has 15 amino acids. Per the germline V gene, CDR1 is SGDLS and CDR2 is YYNGEE. The CDR3 is CASSAVGVTNEKLFF. The CDR3 nucleotides read TGTGCCAGCAGCGCAGTGGGCGTAACTAATGAAAAACTGTTTTTT.

The rearrangement links TRBV7-9 to TRBJ2-5, with 9 bases that match TRBD2. Germline CDR1 is SEHNR and CDR2 is FQNEAQ (reference sequence). Trimming took 5 bases from V and 2 from J; bases not matched to a gene: 9. The CDR3 consists of 16 residues. CDR3 bases: TGTGCCAGCAGCCCAAGGAGAGCGGGGGGACAAGAGACCCAGTACTTC. Its translation is CASSPRRAGGQETQYF.

V gene TRBV9 combines with J gene TRBJ1-2, with D possibly matching TRBD1 (5 bases). Germline assignment: CDR1 SGDLS and CDR2 YYNGEE. The length of the CDR3 is 14 residues. V dropped 3 bases and J dropped 4 bases, with 13 bases sitting between them. In DNA form, the CDR3 reads TGTGCCAGCAGCGGGAGGGACTCCACCTATGGCTACACCTTC. This translates into CASSGRDSTYGYTF.

This clone appeared once. J is TRBJ2-1 and V is TRBV6-2 or TRBV6-3; D may be TRBD2 (6 bases). V was pared by 0 bases and J by 10 bases, with 13 bases between. Per germline, CDR1 MNHEY and CDR2 SVGEGT. CDR3 length: 14 amino acids. CDR3 sequence (DNA): TGTGCCAGCAGTTACTCGCGGGGTGCGCAAGAGCAGTTCTTC. Protein sequence: CASSYSRGAQEQFF.

The rearrangement uses TRBV27 and TRBJ2-1; 8 bases line up with TRBD2. V lost 2 bases and J lost 4; bases outside the gene matches: 4. There are 15 residues in the CDR3. Germline assignment: CDR1 MNHEY and CDR2 SMNVEV (reference sequence). CDR3 sequence reads: CASSLTRGVYNEQFF. CDR3 sequence (DNA): TGTGCCAGCAGTTTAACGCGGGGGGTTTACAATGAGCAGTTCTTC.

This clone was seen once. The chain couples TRBV5-6 to TRBJ1-6; D ambiguous. Germline CDR1 reads SGHDT; CDR2 reads YYEEEE. The CDR3 sequence is 14 residues long. The ends were cut back, 2 bases at V and 8 bases at J, with 11 bases in the middle. The CDR3 nucleotides are TGTGCCAGCAGCTTACCCAGGTCGGATTCACCCCTCCACTTT. This sequence encodes CASSLPRSDSPLHF.

This clone was recorded once. The chain employs TRBV6-2 or TRBV6-3 and TRBJ1-5, with 9 bases lining up with TRBD1. The CDR3 length is 20 residues. Trimming removed 0 bases from V and 2 bases from J; junction bases left unmatched: 14. Per the germline V gene, CDR1 is MNHEY and CDR2 is SVGEGT. Here the CDR3 DNA reads TGTGCCAGCAGTTACTCGTTCGGGACAGGGACCAACCTAGGCAATCAGCCCCAGCATTTT. It translates to CASSYSFGTGTNLGNQPQHF.

The V and J genes are TRBV28 and TRBJ1-4; 9 bases map to TRBD1. Germline values: CDR1 MDHEN, CDR2 SYDVKM. CDR3 length: 14 amino acids. V trimming: 5 bases; J trimming: 6 bases; junction bases outside the gene matches: 4. CDR3 sequence (DNA): TGTGCCAGCAGTCAGACAGGGGGATATGAAAAACTGTTTTTT. It encodes CASSQTGGYEKLFF.

The chain has TRBV6-5 and TRBJ1-5; D is perhaps TRBD1 (6 bases). V was cut by 6 bases and J by 5 bases, with 14 bases left in between. Germline lookup yields CDR1 MNHEY and CDR2 SVGAGI. The CDR3 is made up of 14 amino acids. DNA of the CDR3: TGTGCCAGCAGGGAGACAGGCCCATATCAGCCCCAGCATTTT. Encoded protein: CASRETGPYQPQHF.

This sequence joins TRBV30 and TRBJ1-2; maybe TRBD1 (6 bases). V lost 0 bases and J 2 bases, leaving 19 bases between the germline ends. Germline values: CDR1 GTSNPN, CDR2 SVGIG (reference sequence). This CDR3 is 17 amino acids long. CDR3 amino acids: CAWSVPGRGKGNYGYTF. The CDR3 DNA follows: TGTGCCTGGAGTGTACCCGGCAGGGGAAAAGGGAACTATGGCTACACCTTC.

The rearrangement joins TRBV20-1 to TRBJ1-6; D gene ambiguous. Trimming pared 3 bases from V and 3 bases from J, leaving 12 bases between. There are 15 residues in the CDR3. Germline assignment: CDR1 DFQATT and CDR2 SNEGSKA (reference sequence). The CDR3 loop reads CSASTRRYYNSPLHF. The CDR3 DNA follows: TGCAGTGCTAGTACCCGCAGGTACTATAATTCACCCCTCCACTTT.

The count of this clone is one. The chain employs TRBV5-6 and TRBJ2-1; no definite D call. From germline, CDR1 is SGHDT and CDR2 YYEEEE. V was clipped by 1 base and J by 4 bases, with 9 bases between them. This CDR3 comprises 14 residues. CDR3 DNA: TGTGCCAGCAGCTTGATTTCAGTTTACAATGAGCAGTTCTTC. This encodes CASSLISVYNEQFF.

This clone was detected only a few times. This chain connects TRBV11-2 to TRBJ1-1; perhaps TRBD1 as D (5 bases). The ends were cut back, 5 bases at V and 4 bases at J, with 11 bases in the middle. The CDR3 runs to 13 residues. In germline, CDR1 is SGHAT, CDR2 FQNNGV. The DNA for the CDR3 is TGTGCCAGCAGCCCCAATAGGGGCACTGAAGCTTTCTTT. It specifies CASSPNRGTEAFF.

The CDR3 here is CASRRITGGTEAFF. CDR3 nucleotides: TGTGCCAGCAGGAGGATTACAGGGGGCACTGAAGCTTTCTTT. The chain joins TRBV2 to TRBJ1-1, with TRBD1 matching 8 bases. V trimming: 6 bases; J trimming: 4 bases; junction bases outside the gene matches: 7. The germline V gene has CDR1 SNHLY and CDR2 FYNNEI. CDR3 size: 14 residues.

The chain links TRBV6-2 or TRBV6-3 to TRBJ2-7; 7 nucleotides line up with TRBD1. Losses at the gene ends were 6 bases for V and 5 bases for J; bases not matched to a gene: 13. Germline lookup yields CDR1 MNHEY and CDR2 SVGEGT. The CDR3 has 15 amino acids. CDR3 sequence: CASSPRGRGIHEQYF. The CDR3 DNA reads TGTGCCAGCAGCCCCCGGGGCAGGGGGATCCACGAGCAGTACTTC.

The J gene is TRBJ2-1, the V gene TRBV5-1; 7 nucleotides match TRBD1. The CDR3 contains 14 residues. After removal of 3 bases from V and 3 bases from J, the junction contained 3 bases not matched to a gene. CDR1 is SGHRS and CDR2 is YFSETQ in the germline V gene. This chain's CDR3 is CASSSGTVYNEQFF. The CDR3 region has the DNA TGCGCCAGCAGCTCCGGGACAGTCTACAATGAGCAGTTCTTC. Variable domain in full (rest from reference TRBV5-1 and TRBJ2-1): KAGVTQTPRYLIKTRGQQVTLSCSPISGHRSVSWYQQTPGQGLQFLFEYFSETQRNKGNFPGRFSGRQFSNSRSEMNVSTLELGDSALYLCASSSGTVYNEQFFGPGTRLTVL.

The J gene is TRBJ2-1, the V gene TRBV5-1; no clear D. Trimming cost V 0 bases and J 5 bases, with 6 bases left between them. Germline V gene data show CDR1 as SGHRS and CDR2 as YFSETQ. The CDR3 has 13 residues. The CDR3 DNA reads as TGCGCCAGCAGCTTGGGCGGCGACAATGAGCAGTTCTTC. Its protein product is CASSLGGDNEQFF.

The J gene is TRBJ1-3, the V gene TRBV30; 8 positions agree with TRBD1. V shed 1 base and J 4 bases; nucleotides not matched to a gene: 3. Germline CDR1 and CDR2: GTSNPN and SVGIG (reference sequence). The CDR3 totals 14 residues. The CDR3 bases are TGTGCCTGGAGTGGCCAGGGGGCCGGAAACACCATATATTTT. Translating it yields CAWSGQGAGNTIYF.

The rearrangement joins TRBV7-9 to TRBJ1-1; D gene uncertain. CDR3 length: 15 residues. Between the trimmed V and J ends, which lost 3 bases and 5 bases, there was a span of 16 bases. Germline V gene lookup returns CDR1 SEHNR and CDR2 FQNEAQ (reference sequence). The CDR3 here is CASSFGSGGHTEAFF. As DNA, the CDR3 is TGTGCCAGCAGCTTTGGGTCGGGAGGCCATACTGAAGCTTTCTTT. Supplemented by reference TRBV7-9 and TRBJ1-1, the full variable domain reads DTGVSQNPRHKITKRGQNVTFRCDPISEHNRLYWYRQTLGQGPEFLTYFQNEAQLEKSRLLSDRFSAERPKGSFSTLEIQRTEQGDSAMYLCASSFGSGGHTEAFFGQGTRLTVV.

This rearrangement joins TRBV6-6 to TRBJ1-1; no clear D gene. Deletions cut 5 bases from V and 0 bases from J, with 10 bases between. CDR3 length: 14 amino acids. Per germline, CDR1 MNHNY and CDR2 SVGAGI (reference sequence). The CDR3 sequence: CASSDDTMNTEAFF. The CDR3 region has the DNA TGTGCCAGCAGTGACGACACCATGAACACTGAAGCTTTCTTT.

The chain carries TRBV6-5 and TRBJ1-1, with 10 bases lining up with TRBD1. The germline gives CDR1 MNHEY, CDR2 SVGAGI. CDR3 length: 15 residues. Unmatched junction bases numbered 8, after V lost 6 bases and J lost 4 bases. Here the CDR3 DNA reads TGTGCCAGCAGAGCCCGGACAGGGGGAGGCACTGAAGCTTTCTTT. Protein product: CASRARTGGGTEAFF.

In the case of this clone: In the same sample, other DNA sequences code for this CDR3. The chain recombines TRBV5-1 with TRBJ1-1, with TRBD1 identical over 7 bases. With 4 bases clipped from V and 0 bases from J, the junction kept 3 bases outside the gene matches. Looked up from germline, CDR1 is SGHRS and CDR2 is YFSETQ. This CDR3 contains 14 residues. CDR3 DNA sequence: TGCGCCAGCAGCGCCGGGACAGTGAACACTGAAGCTTTCTTT. Translated, it gives CASSAGTVNTEAFF.

The V call is TRBV30, the J call TRBJ1-5, with D maybe TRBD1 (5 bases). The CDR3 is 12 residues long. Trimming pared 0 bases from V and 15 bases from J, leaving 15 bases between. Germline CDR1 and CDR2: GTSNPN and SVGIG (reference sequence). CDR3 amino acids: CAWSVQGAPSHF. In DNA form, the CDR3 reads TGTGCCTGGAGTGTACAAGGGGCACCTTCGCATTTT. The full variable domain, rest sourced from reference TRBV30 and TRBJ1-5, is SQTIHQWPATLVQPVGSPLSLECTVEGTSNPNLYWYRQAAGRGLQLLFYSVGIGQISSEVPQNLSASRPQDRQFILSSKKLLLSDSGFYLCAWSVQGAPSHFGDGTRLSIL.

This rearrangement joins TRBV5-4 to TRBJ2-7; 8 bases are a match to TRBD1. The CDR3 sequence is 15 residues long. Germline CDR1 reads SGHNT; CDR2 reads YYREEE (reference sequence). Trimming removed 4 bases from V and 4 bases from J; junction bases left unmatched: 10. CDR3 bases: TGTGCCAGCAGCCACGCCGGGACAGGCCGGTACGAGCAGTACTTC. Its protein product is CASSHAGTGRYEQYF.

The chain couples TRBV3-1 (or the pseudogene TRBV3-2) to TRBJ2-1; D ambiguous. CDR1 is LGHDT and CDR2 is YNNKEL in the germline V gene (reference sequence). The CDR3 is 15 residues long. The V end lost 3 bases, the J end lost 6 bases, and 15 bases lay between the germline ends. The CDR3 DNA is TGTGCCAGCAGCCAGAAACTGAACGAACTCAATGAGCAGTTCTTC. Translation: CASSQKLNELNEQFF.